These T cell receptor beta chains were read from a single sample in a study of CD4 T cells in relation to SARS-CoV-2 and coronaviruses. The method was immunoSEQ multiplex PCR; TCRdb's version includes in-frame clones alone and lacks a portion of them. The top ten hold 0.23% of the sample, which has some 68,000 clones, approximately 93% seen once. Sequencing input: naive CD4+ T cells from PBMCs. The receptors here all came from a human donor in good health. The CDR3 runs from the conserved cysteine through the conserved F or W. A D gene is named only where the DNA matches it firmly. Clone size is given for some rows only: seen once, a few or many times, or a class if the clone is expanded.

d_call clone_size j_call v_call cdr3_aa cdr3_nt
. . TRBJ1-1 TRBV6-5 CASSFVKGRGSTEAFF TGTGCCAGCAGTTTCGTTAAGGGAAGGGGGAGCACTGAAGCTTTCTTT
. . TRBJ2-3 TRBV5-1 CASSGIPGDTQYF TGCGCCAGCAGCGGAATACCGGGGGATACGCAGTATTTT
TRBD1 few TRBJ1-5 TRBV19 CASSIWTGGKGQPQHF TGTGCCAGTAGTATTTGGACAGGGGGCAAAGGACAGCCCCAGCATTTT
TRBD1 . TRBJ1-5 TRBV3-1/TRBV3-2 CASSQGTGGQPQHF TGTGCCAGCAGCCAAGGGACAGGGGGTCAGCCCCAGCATTTT
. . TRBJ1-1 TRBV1 CTSLRALSGWDGPQGRVKTEAFF TGCACCAGCCTCCGTGCCTTGAGTGGGTGGGACGGACCTCAAGGCAGGGTAAAGACTGAAGCTTTCTTT
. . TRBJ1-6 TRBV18 CASSPSEGNSPLHF TGTGCCAGCTCACCGTCGGAAGGGAATTCACCCCTCCACTTT
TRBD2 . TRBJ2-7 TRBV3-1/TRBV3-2 CASSQGTSSYEQYF TGTGCCAGCAGCCAAGGGACTAGCAGCTACGAGCAGTACTTC
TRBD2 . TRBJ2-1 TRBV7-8 CASSSRTSGRASDEQFF TGTGCCAGCAGCTCAAGGACTAGCGGGAGGGCCTCGGATGAGCAGTTCTTC
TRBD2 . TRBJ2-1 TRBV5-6 CASTPEREGRYNEQFF TGTGCCAGCACCCCCGAGCGGGAGGGCCGCTACAATGAGCAGTTCTTC
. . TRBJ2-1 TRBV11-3 CASSLDDMDEQFF TGTGCCAGCAGCTTAGATGATATGGATGAGCAGTTCTTC
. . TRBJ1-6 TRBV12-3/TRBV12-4 CASSSGQSPLHF TGTGCCAGCAGTTCCGGACAATCACCCCTCCACTTT
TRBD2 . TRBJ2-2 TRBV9 CASSVGPAGEPGELFF TGTGCCAGCAGCGTAGGCCCAGCGGGAGAGCCCGGGGAGCTGTTTTTT
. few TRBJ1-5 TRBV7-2 CASRRTANQPQHF TGTGCCAGCAGACGGACAGCAAATCAGCCCCAGCATTTT
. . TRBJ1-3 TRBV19 CASSPVVVSGNTIYF TGTGCCAGTAGTCCGGTGGTGGTCTCTGGAAACACCATATATTTT
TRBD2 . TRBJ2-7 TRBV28 CASSFLGSSGPVGSSYEQYF TGTGCCAGCAGTTTCCTGGGGTCTAGCGGGCCGGTCGGGAGCTCCTACGAGCAGTACTTC
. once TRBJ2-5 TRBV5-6 CASSGVSGLYQETQYF TGTGCCAGCAGCGGTGTGTCAGGGCTGTACCAAGAGACCCAGTACTTC
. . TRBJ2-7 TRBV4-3 CASSQTATVSYEQYF TGCGCCAGCAGCCAGACGGCGACGGTGAGTTACGAGCAGTACTTC
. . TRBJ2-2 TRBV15 CATSRTLFSNTGELFF TGTGCCACCAGCCGGACACTCTTCTCGAACACCGGGGAGCTGTTTTTT
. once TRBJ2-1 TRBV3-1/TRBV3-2 CASSQDEVQDEQFF TGTGCCAGCAGCCAAGACGAGGTACAGGATGAGCAGTTCTTC
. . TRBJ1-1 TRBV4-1 CASSPQGQPRGTEAFF TGCGCCAGCAGCCCCCAAGGACAACCCCGGGGCACTGAAGCTTTCTTT
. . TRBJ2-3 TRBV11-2 CASSSPRDTDTQYF TGTGCCAGCAGCTCCCCCCGGGACACAGATACGCAGTATTTT
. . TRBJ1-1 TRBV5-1 CASSLDGGGGTEAFF TGCGCCAGCAGCTTGGATGGAGGCGGGGGAACTGAAGCTTTCTTT
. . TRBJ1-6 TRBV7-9 CASSLGGGSNSPLHF TGTGCCAGCAGCTTAGGTGGGGGAAGTAATTCACCCCTCCACTTT
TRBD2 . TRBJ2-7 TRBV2 CASTSLAARSYEQYF TGTGCCAGCACCTCACTAGCGGCCCGCTCCTACGAGCAGTACTTC
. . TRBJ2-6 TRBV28 CASRPGGEPGANVLTF TGTGCCAGCAGGCCAGGAGGGGAGCCTGGGGCCAACGTCCTGACTTTC
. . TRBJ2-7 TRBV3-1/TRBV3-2 CASSQESRTGIYEQYF TGTGCCAGCAGCCAAGAGTCGCGGACCGGTATCTACGAGCAGTACTTC
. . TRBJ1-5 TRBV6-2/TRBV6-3 CASSAPGGQPQHF TGTGCCAGCAGTGCCCCAGGTGGGCAGCCCCAGCATTTT
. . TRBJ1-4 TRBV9 CASSAPGTLNEKLFF TGTGCCAGCAGCGCCCCCGGGACACTTAATGAAAAACTGTTTTTT
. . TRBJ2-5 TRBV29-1 CSVEEMIRTGIETQYF TGCAGCGTTGAAGAAATGATAAGGACGGGGATAGAGACCCAGTACTTC
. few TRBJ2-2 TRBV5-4 CASSAVSNTGELFF TGTGCCAGCAGCGCTGTGTCGAACACCGGGGAGCTGTTTTTT
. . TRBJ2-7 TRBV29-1 CSVATAYEQYF TGCAGCGTTGCCACAGCCTACGAGCAGTACTTC
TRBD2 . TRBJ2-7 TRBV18 CASSPQGGSYEQYF TGTGCCAGCTCACCACAGGGAGGGTCCTACGAGCAGTACTTC
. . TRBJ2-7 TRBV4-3 CASSQDLGPYEQYF TGCGCCAGCAGCCAAGACCTCGGCCCGTACGAGCAGTACTTC
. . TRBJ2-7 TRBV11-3 CASSPPKAGWWAGQYF TGTGCCAGCAGCCCTCCTAAGGCCGGATGGTGGGCAGGGCAGTACTTC
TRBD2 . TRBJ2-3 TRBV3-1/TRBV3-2 CASSPLAGRSTDTQYF TGTGCCAGCAGCCCTCTAGCGGGAAGAAGCACAGATACGCAGTATTTT
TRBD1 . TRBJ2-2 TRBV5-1 CASRPTYRGPTGELFF TGCGCCAGCAGACCCACCTACAGGGGGCCAACCGGGGAGCTGTTTTTT
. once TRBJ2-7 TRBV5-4 CASSSRDGTYEQYF TGTGCCAGCAGCTCTCGGGACGGTACCTACGAGCAGTACTTC
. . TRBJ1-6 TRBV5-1 CASSLDPSSPLHF TGCGCCAGCAGCTTGGATCCAAGTTCACCCCTCCACTTT
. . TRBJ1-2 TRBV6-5 CASRNVGGRGYTF TGTGCCAGCAGAAACGTAGGAGGTCGTGGCTACACCTTC
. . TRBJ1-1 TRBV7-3 CASSRAVNTEAFF TGTGCCAGCAGCCGAGCAGTAAACACTGAAGCTTTCTTT
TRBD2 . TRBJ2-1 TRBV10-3 CAISESGSGDDNEQFF TGTGCCATCAGTGAGTCGGGTAGCGGGGACGACAATGAGCAGTTCTTC
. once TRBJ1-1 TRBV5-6 CASSLRNTEAFF TGTGCCAGCAGCTTAAGGAACACTGAAGCTTTCTTT
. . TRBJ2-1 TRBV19 CASSIGPMGNEQFF TGTGCCAGTAGTATCGGGCCCATGGGCAATGAGCAGTTCTTC
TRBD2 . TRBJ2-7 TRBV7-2 CASSLGSGGPSYEQYF TGTGCCAGCAGCTTAGGTAGCGGGGGGCCATCCTACGAGCAGTACTTC
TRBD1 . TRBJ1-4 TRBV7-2 CASSLAGTATNEKLFF TGTGCCAGCAGCTTAGCCGGGACAGCAACTAATGAAAAACTGTTTTTT
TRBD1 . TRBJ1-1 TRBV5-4 CASSRSFTGGPLNTEAFF TGTGCCAGCAGCCGTTCGTTCACAGGGGGCCCTTTGAACACTGAAGCTTTCTTT
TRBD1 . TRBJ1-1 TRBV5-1 CASSLTGPLNTEAFF TGCGCCAGCAGCCTGACAGGGCCACTGAACACTGAAGCTTTCTTT
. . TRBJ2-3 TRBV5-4 CASSLVGAISTDTQYF TGTGCCAGCAGCTTGGTGGGGGCTATCAGCACAGATACGCAGTATTTT
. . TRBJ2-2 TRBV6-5 CASRWGAVGELFF TGTGCCAGCAGGTGGGGGGCGGTCGGGGAGCTGTTTTTT
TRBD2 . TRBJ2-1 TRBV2 CASSSSSGRGYNEQFF TGTGCCAGCAGTTCCTCTAGCGGGAGAGGCTACAATGAGCAGTTCTTC
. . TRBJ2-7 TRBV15 CATSRGDFDSYEQYF TGTGCCACCAGCAGAGGGGACTTCGACTCCTACGAGCAGTACTTC
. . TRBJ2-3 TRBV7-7 CASSPTGRTDTQYF TGTGCCAGCAGTCCCACAGGGAGGACAGATACGCAGTATTTT
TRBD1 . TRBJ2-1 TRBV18 CASSPTGGEQFF TGTGCCAGCTCACCGACAGGGGGTGAGCAGTTCTTC
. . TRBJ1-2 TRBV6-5 CASRLITDSRGYTF TGTGCCAGCAGATTGATAACCGACAGTCGGGGCTACACCTTC
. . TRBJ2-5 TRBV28 CASSGTLGGQETQYF TGTGCCAGCAGCGGGACCCTAGGGGGTCAAGAGACCCAGTACTTC
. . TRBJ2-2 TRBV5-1 CASSLREGAGELFF TGCGCCAGCAGCTTGAGAGAGGGCGCCGGGGAGCTGTTTTTT